This T cell receptor beta chain was retrieved from a study of CD8 T cells in Susac syndrome. CDR3 length: 15 amino acids. In germline, CDR1 is SEHNR, CDR2 FQNEAQ (reference sequence). The V end lost 2 bases, the J end lost 8 bases, and 16 bases lay between the germline ends. Random hexamers primed reverse transcription of about 0.45 to 1 ug RNA. TCRdb ran MiXCR on the immunoSEQ multiplex PCR reads and lists one entry per CDR3 protein. The sample has 300,000 to 350,000 distinct CDR3 sequences, just over 90% seen once. The chain couples TRBV7-9 to TRBJ2-1; D possibly matches TRBD1 or TRBD2 (6 bases each). The clonotype originates from a human donor with multiple sclerosis. The source material was CD4+ T cells from PBMCs. CDR3 DNA sequence: TGTGCCAGCAGCTTATTGGGGGGCCCTTCGGATGAGCAGTTCTTC. As protein: CASSLLGGPSDEQFF. Combining the CDR3 with reference TRBV7-9 and TRBJ2-1 gives the whole variable domain DTGVSQNPRHKITKRGQNVTFRCDPISEHNRLYWYRQTLGQGPEFLTYFQNEAQLEKSRLLSDRFSAERPKGSFSTLEIQRTEQGDSAMYLCASSLLGGPSDEQFFGPGTRLTVL.